This T cell receptor beta chain appears in the sequencing data of a study of blood T cell repertoires in COVID-19. Study at large: Spain, Italy and the United States supplied samples that represented acute and convalescent COVID-19. Sources were T cells, B-cell-depleted T cells, or PBMCs; the material itself was cDNA or gDNA.

In the authors' workflow: Estimates of nucleated cell counts were drawn from the amplification of reference gene primers. Measured with immunoSEQ multiplex PCR; TCRdb has only the in-frame clones, and not every one. V, J and clone size are those of that table, while D and trimming were read from the DNA. Of over 80,000 clones listed, 91% are singletons. This CDR3 comprises 17 residues. Losses at the gene ends were 2 bases for V and 6 bases for J; bases not matched to a gene: 15. Germline values: CDR1 LGHDT, CDR2 YNNKEL (reference sequence). V and J are TRBV3-1 (or the pseudogene TRBV3-2) and TRBJ2-5, with 7 bases aligning to TRBD1. This TCR came from a human donor with active COVID-19. The donor label of this sample is uncertain. Sequencing used peripheral blood. The CDR3 here is CASSQNPRTGPGQTQYF. CDR3 nucleotides: TGTGCCAGCAGCCAAAACCCTCGGACAGGACCTGGTCAGACCCAGTACTTC.